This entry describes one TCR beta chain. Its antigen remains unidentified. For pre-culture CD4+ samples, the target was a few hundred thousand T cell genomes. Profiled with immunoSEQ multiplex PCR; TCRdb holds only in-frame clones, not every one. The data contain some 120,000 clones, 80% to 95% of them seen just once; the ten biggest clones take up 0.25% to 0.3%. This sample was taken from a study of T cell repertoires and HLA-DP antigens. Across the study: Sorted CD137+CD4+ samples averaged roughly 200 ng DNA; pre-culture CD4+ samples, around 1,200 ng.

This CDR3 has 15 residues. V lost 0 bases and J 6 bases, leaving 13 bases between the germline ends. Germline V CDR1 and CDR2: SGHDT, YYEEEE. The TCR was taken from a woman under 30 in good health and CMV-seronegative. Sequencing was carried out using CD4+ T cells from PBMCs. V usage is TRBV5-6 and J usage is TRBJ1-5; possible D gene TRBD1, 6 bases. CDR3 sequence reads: CASSLGGAGPQPQHF. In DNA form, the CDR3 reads TGTGCCAGCAGCTTGGGGGGGGCGGGGCCTCAGCCCCAGCATTTT. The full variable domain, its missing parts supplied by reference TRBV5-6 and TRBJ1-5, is DAGVTQSPTHLIKTRGQQVTLRCSPKSGHDTVSWYQQALGQGPQFIFQYYEEEERQRGNFPDRFSGHQFPNYSSELNVNALLLGDSALYLCASSLGGAGPQPQHFGDGTRLSIL.